Below are 14 T cell receptor beta chains sequenced from a single sample in a study of a mutant IDH1 vaccine in newly diagnosed glioma. The protocol was immunoSEQ multiplex PCR, while the TCRdb copy is restricted to in-frame clones and leaves out a portion. The sample shows fewer than 95,000 clones, 80% to 90% of them seen only once. Time point given: week 47, end of study. Every vaccination contained 300 ug of the mutant IDH1 20-mer peptide and was paired with topical imiquimod. What these receptors recognize is not known. Source: PBMCs, taken from a glioma patient whose treatment included an IDH1 peptide vaccine. The source of these receptors is a man in his forties or fifties with glioma.

The rearrangement links TRBV5-5 to TRBJ1-2; D possibly corresponds to TRBD1 (5 bases). CDR1 is SGHKS and CDR2 is YYEKEE in the germline V gene (reference sequence). The V and J ends lost 0 bases and 2 bases respectively, with 5 bases between them. CDR3 length: 13 amino acids. Here the CDR3 DNA reads TGTGCCAGCAGCTTGGGGGGGAACTATGGCTACACCTTC. Its protein is CASSLGGNYGYTF.

The rearrangement links TRBV7-2 to TRBJ2-3; TRBD2 agrees at 8 bases. CDR1 SGHTA and CDR2 FQGNSA come from the germline V gene. The CDR3 is 19 amino acids. Germline trimming cut 4 bases from V and 3 bases from J; bases unmatched to any gene: 18. CDR3 protein: CASSYFPFVAGGGTDTQYF. CDR3 nucleotides: TGTGCCAGCAGCTACTTCCCCTTTGTGGCGGGGGGCGGGACAGATACGCAGTATTTT.

This clone was counted once. The rearrangement uses TRBV4-3 and TRBJ2-5; no clear D gene. The CDR3 consists of 15 residues. The V and J ends lost 1 base and 2 bases respectively, with 11 bases between them. Germline assignment: CDR1 LGHNA and CDR2 YSLEER. The CDR3 bases are TGCGCCAGCAGCCAAGTTTTAGCCCTGCAAGAGACCCAGTACTTC. This encodes CASSQVLALQETQYF.

The chain employs TRBV7-2 and TRBJ1-4; possibly TRBD1 for D (5 bases). This CDR3 region has 15 residues. Germline V gives CDR1 SGHTA, CDR2 FQGNSA. Trimming removed 1 base from V and 5 bases from J, with 11 bases in between. CDR3 sequence: CASSLVSGKNEKLFF. Here the CDR3 DNA reads TGTGCCAGCAGCTTAGTATCAGGGAAAAATGAAAAACTGTTTTTT.

V is TRBV18 and J is TRBJ1-2; 10 nucleotides match TRBD1. The CDR3 runs to 16 residues. The germline gives CDR1 KGHSH, CDR2 LQKENI. The ends lost 3 bases at V and 5 bases at J; junction bases unmatched: 9. The CDR3 is CASSPFEDRGWYGYTF. The CDR3 DNA reads TGTGCCAGCTCACCTTTTGAGGACAGGGGGTGGTATGGCTACACCTTC.

V usage is TRBV6-5 and J usage is TRBJ2-7, with D perhaps matching TRBD1 (5 bases). The V end was cut by 1 base, the J end by 1 base, with 11 bases between. Germline CDR1 reads MNHEY; CDR2 reads SVGAGI. This CDR3 comprises 15 residues. CDR3 sequence: CASSYFPGQSYEQYF. The CDR3 DNA is TGTGCCAGCAGTTACTTCCCAGGACAATCCTACGAGCAGTACTTC.

The chain employs TRBV30 and TRBJ2-5; D is unclear. The CDR3 totals 16 residues. Germline V gene sequence: CDR1 GTSNPN, CDR2 SVGIG (reference sequence). Trimming removed 0 bases at V and 5 bases at J, with 19 bases between. As DNA, the CDR3 is TGTGCCTGGAGTGTATGGCGGAAGACATCCTTTGAGACCCAGTACTTC. The encoded protein is CAWSVWRKTSFETQYF.

The CDR3 loop is CASSLTGTSGINEQFF. CDR3 coding DNA: TGTGCCAGCAGCTTAACCGGGACTAGCGGAATCAATGAGCAGTTCTTC. J is TRBJ2-1 and V is TRBV7-2, with 11 bases identical to TRBD2. Germline lookup yields CDR1 SGHTA and CDR2 FQGNSA. The CDR3 is 16 amino acids. The J segment lost 6 bases and the V segment lost 2 bases, leaving 6 bases of the junction unmatched.

This clone was detected many times. The chain recombines TRBV7-9 with TRBJ2-7, with no clear D. The V gene's germline CDR1 is SEHNR and CDR2 FQNEAQ (reference sequence). The V end was cut by 3 bases, the J end by 0 bases, with 6 bases between. The CDR3 consists of 13 residues. The CDR3 spells CASSLTDSYEQYF. The CDR3 bases are TGTGCCAGCAGCTTGACGGACTCCTACGAGCAGTACTTC.

CDR3 loop: CASSLEVGGLYF. The CDR3 coding sequence is TGTGCCAGCAGCTTAGAAGTGGGCGGACTGTACTTC. The genes are TRBV7-2 and TRBJ2-7, with D possibly TRBD2 on 5 matching bases. Germline CDR1 is SGHTA and CDR2 is FQGNSA. Trimming removed 1 base from V and 12 bases from J, with 13 bases in between. The CDR3 has 12 residues.

The chain links TRBV11-1 to TRBJ2-5, with 12 bases that match TRBD2. Germline trimming cut 2 bases from V and 13 bases from J; bases unmatched to any gene: 5. Per germline, CDR1 SGHAT and CDR2 FQDESV (reference sequence). The CDR3 runs 13 residues. CDR3 region: CASSLSLAGGTYF. CDR3 coding DNA: TGTGCCAGCAGCTTATCCCTAGCGGGAGGGACGTACTTC.

J is TRBJ2-2 and V is TRBV30; 8 nucleotides align to TRBD1. The CDR3 runs 15 residues. The junction had 8 bases not matched to a gene; V was cut back by 2 bases and J by 6 bases. CDR1 GTSNPN and CDR2 SVGIG come from the germline V gene (reference sequence). Written as DNA, the CDR3 is TGTGCCTGGAGTACCCGCAGGGGGCGCGCCGGGGAGCTGTTTTTT. It codes for CAWSTRRGRAGELFF.

This clone was seen once. The chain employs TRBV9 and TRBJ2-1; D uncertain. CDR1 is SGDLS, CDR2 YYNGEE, per germline. The CDR3 has 15 amino acids. V shed 0 bases and J shed 8 bases, with 15 bases lying between them. CDR3 region: CASSVATTIRDEQFF. The DNA for the CDR3 is TGTGCCAGCAGCGTAGCTACGACCATTAGGGATGAGCAGTTCTTC.

The chain links TRBV19 to TRBJ1-5, with 7 bases lining up with TRBD1. The CDR3 runs 13 residues. With V trimmed by 8 bases and J by 4 bases, 5 bases remained unmatched. CDR1 LNHDA and CDR2 SQIVND come from the germline V gene (reference sequence). Written as DNA, the CDR3 is TGTGCCAGTGCGGAGGGGGCTAATCAGCCCCAGCATTTT. Its translation is CASAEGANQPQHF. The full variable domain, with the rest looked up from reference TRBV19 and TRBJ1-5, is DGGITQSPKYLFRKEGQNVTLSCEQNLNHDAMYWYRQDPGQGLRLIYYSQIVNDFQKGDIAEGYSVSREKKESFPLTVTSAQKNPTAFYLCASAEGANQPQHFGDGTRLSIL.